What follows is one T cell receptor beta chain and its context. Its cognate antigen is unknown. The data were taken from a study of PD-1 blockade in mismatch repair-deficient tumors. Study background: Patients had some twelve mismatch repair-deficient cancer types, all previously treated and progressing.

Every patient had mismatch repair deficiency by PCR or immunohistochemistry. Overall study findings and caveats: Rapid post-treatment expansion, then contraction, generally preceding radiologic response, marked tumor-resident clones.

The CDR3 is 14 amino acids. Germline values: CDR1 MNHEY, CDR2 SMNVEV (reference sequence). V gave up 5 bases and J gave up 9 bases; unmatched junction bases: 9. Libraries were prepared by immunoSEQ multiplex PCR; TCRdb keeps only in-frame clonotypes and omits some of them. In the table there are approximately 50,000 clones, around 82% of which are singletons. This sequence originates from an adult with mismatch repair-deficient cancer. Specimen: peripheral blood, collected 4 weeks after starting pembrolizumab. The chain recombines TRBV27 with TRBJ2-1; 8 nucleotides agree with TRBD1. The CDR3 spells CASSPRGRDGEQFF. The CDR3, as DNA: TGTGCCAGCAGTCCCAGGGGGCGTGACGGTGAGCAGTTCTTC.